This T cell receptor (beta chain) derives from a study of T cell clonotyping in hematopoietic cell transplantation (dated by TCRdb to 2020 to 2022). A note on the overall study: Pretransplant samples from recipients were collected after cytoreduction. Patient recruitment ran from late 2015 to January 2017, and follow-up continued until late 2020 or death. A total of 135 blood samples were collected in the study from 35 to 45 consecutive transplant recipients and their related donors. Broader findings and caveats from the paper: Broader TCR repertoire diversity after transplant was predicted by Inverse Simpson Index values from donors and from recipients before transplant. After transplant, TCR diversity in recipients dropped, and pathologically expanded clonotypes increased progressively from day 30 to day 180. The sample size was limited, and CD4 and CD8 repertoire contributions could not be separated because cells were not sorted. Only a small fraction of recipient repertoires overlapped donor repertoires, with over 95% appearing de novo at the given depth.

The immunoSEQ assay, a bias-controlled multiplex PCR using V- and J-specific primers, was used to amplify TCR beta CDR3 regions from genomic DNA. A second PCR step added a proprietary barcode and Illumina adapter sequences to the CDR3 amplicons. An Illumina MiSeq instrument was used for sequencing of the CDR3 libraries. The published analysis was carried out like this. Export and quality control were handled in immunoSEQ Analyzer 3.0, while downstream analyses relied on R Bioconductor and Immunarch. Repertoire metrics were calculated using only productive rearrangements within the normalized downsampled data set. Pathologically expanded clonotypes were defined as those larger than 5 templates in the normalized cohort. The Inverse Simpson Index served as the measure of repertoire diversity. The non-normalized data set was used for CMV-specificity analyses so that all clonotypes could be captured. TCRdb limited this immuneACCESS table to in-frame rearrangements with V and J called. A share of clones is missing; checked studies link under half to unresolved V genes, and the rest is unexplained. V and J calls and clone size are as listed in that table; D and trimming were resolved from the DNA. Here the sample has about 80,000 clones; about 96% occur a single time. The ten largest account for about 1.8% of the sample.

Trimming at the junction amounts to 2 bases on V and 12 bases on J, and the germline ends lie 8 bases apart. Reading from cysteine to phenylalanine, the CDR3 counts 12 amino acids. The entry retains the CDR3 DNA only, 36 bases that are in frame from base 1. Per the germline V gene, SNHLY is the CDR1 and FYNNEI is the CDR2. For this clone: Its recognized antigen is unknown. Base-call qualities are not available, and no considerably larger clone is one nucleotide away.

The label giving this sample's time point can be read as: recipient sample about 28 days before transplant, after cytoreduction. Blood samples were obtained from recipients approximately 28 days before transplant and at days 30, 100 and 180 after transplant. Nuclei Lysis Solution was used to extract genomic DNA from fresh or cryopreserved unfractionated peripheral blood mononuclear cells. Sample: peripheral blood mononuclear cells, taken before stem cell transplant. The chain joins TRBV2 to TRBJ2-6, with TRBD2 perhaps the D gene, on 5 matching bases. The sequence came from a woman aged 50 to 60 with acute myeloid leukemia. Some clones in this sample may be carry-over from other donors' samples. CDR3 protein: CASSEIEGVLTF. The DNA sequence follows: TGTGCCAGCAGTGAAATCGAGGGCGTCCTGACTTTC.